This is a list of T cell receptor beta chains from one sample in a study of cytomegalovirus exposure and HLA in healthy donors. Measured with immunoSEQ multiplex PCR; TCRdb has only the in-frame clones, and not every one. Of approximately 140,000 clones listed, approximately 80% are singletons. Source material: PBMCs. The receptor set was obtained from a woman in her thirties or forties in good health and CMV-seropositive. Both conserved end residues are part of each CDR3. D genes are given only for firm matches. Size tells how often a clone was seen (once, few, many) or the class of an expanded clone, and some rows leave it out.

clone_size: .
j_call: TRBJ2-2
v_call: TRBV5-1
d_call: .
cdr3_aa: CASRPLEGVNTGELFF
cdr3_nt: TGCGCCAGCAGACCCCTAGAGGGCGTTAACACCGGGGAGCTGTTTTTT

clone_size: .
j_call: TRBJ1-2
v_call: TRBV7-8
d_call: TRBD1
cdr3_aa: CASSIQPRRDRALYGYTF
cdr3_nt: TGTGCCAGCAGCATCCAGCCCCGCCGGGACAGAGCCCTCTATGGCTACACCTTC

clone_size: .
j_call: TRBJ1-1
v_call: TRBV7-9
d_call: TRBD1
cdr3_aa: CSSSPGDSEAFF
cdr3_nt: TGTTCCAGCAGCCCCGGGGACAGCGAAGCTTTCTTT

clone_size: .
j_call: TRBJ2-5
v_call: TRBV21-1
d_call: .
cdr3_aa: CASSPPGLAGGPGRETQYF
cdr3_nt: TGTGCCAGCAGCCCCCCGGGACTAGCGGGAGGGCCCGGAAGGGAGACCCAGTACTTC

clone_size: once
j_call: TRBJ2-1
v_call: TRBV27
d_call: .
cdr3_aa: CASSLSSYGEQFF
cdr3_nt: TGTGCCAGCAGTTTGAGTTCCTACGGTGAGCAGTTCTTC

clone_size: .
j_call: TRBJ2-7
v_call: TRBV7-2
d_call: .
cdr3_aa: CASSLSVESYEQYF
cdr3_nt: TGTGCCAGCAGCTTATCGGTAGAATCTTACGAGCAGTACTTC

clone_size: .
j_call: TRBJ2-1
v_call: TRBV7-9
d_call: TRBD2
cdr3_aa: CASSFSGTTDEQFF
cdr3_nt: TGTGCCAGCAGCTTTAGCGGGACCACGGATGAGCAGTTCTTC

clone_size: few
j_call: TRBJ1-1
v_call: TRBV7-3
d_call: .
cdr3_aa: CASSSGGNRNTEAFF
cdr3_nt: TGTGCCAGCAGCTCCGGAGGGAACCGGAACACTGAAGCTTTCTTT

clone_size: .
j_call: TRBJ2-3
v_call: TRBV7-3
d_call: TRBD2
cdr3_aa: CASSREGLSDTQYF
cdr3_nt: TGTGCCAGCAGCCGGGAGGGCCTTTCAGATACGCAGTATTTT

clone_size: .
j_call: TRBJ2-7
v_call: TRBV7-9
d_call: TRBD2
cdr3_aa: CASSLEASGSGGQYF
cdr3_nt: TGTGCCAGCAGCTTAGAGGCTAGCGGTTCCGGCGGGCAGTACTTC

clone_size: .
j_call: TRBJ2-7
v_call: TRBV6-1
d_call: .
cdr3_aa: CASSEGRTYEQYF
cdr3_nt: TGTGCCAGCAGCGAAGGGAGAACCTACGAGCAGTACTTC

clone_size: .
j_call: TRBJ1-1
v_call: TRBV5-1
d_call: TRBD1
cdr3_aa: CASSLGQGRTEAFF
cdr3_nt: TGCGCCAGCAGCTTGGGACAGGGCCGAACTGAAGCTTTCTTT

clone_size: .
j_call: TRBJ2-1
v_call: TRBV10-3
d_call: TRBD2
cdr3_aa: CAISGTSQTYNEQFF
cdr3_nt: TGTGCCATCAGTGGGACTAGCCAGACCTACAATGAGCAGTTCTTC

clone_size: .
j_call: TRBJ2-3
v_call: TRBV7-6
d_call: .
cdr3_aa: CASSQQGGDSTDTQYF
cdr3_nt: TGTGCCAGCAGCCAACAGGGTGGGGATAGCACAGATACGCAGTATTTT

clone_size: .
j_call: TRBJ2-3
v_call: TRBV5-1
d_call: .
cdr3_aa: CASSPWTASSTDTQYF
cdr3_nt: TGCGCCAGCAGCCCCTGGACAGCCTCTAGCACAGATACGCAGTATTTT

clone_size: few
j_call: TRBJ2-5
v_call: TRBV5-1
d_call: TRBD2
cdr3_aa: CASSSAGTSGQETQYF
cdr3_nt: TGCGCCAGCAGCTCCGCCGGGACTAGCGGTCAAGAGACCCAGTACTTC

clone_size: .
j_call: TRBJ2-7
v_call: TRBV18
d_call: .
cdr3_aa: CASSPTTREREQYF
cdr3_nt: TGTGCCAGCTCACCAACGACTAGGGAACGCGAGCAGTACTTC

clone_size: .
j_call: TRBJ1-5
v_call: TRBV6-1
d_call: TRBD1
cdr3_aa: CASTWGQGVKQPQHF
cdr3_nt: TGTGCCAGCACTTGGGGACAGGGGGTGAAACAGCCCCAGCATTTT

clone_size: .
j_call: TRBJ2-5
v_call: TRBV11-2
d_call: TRBD2
cdr3_aa: CASSPGGSGRRETQYF
cdr3_nt: TGTGCCAGCAGCCCAGGGGGTAGCGGGAGACGGGAGACCCAGTACTTC

clone_size: once
j_call: TRBJ2-5
v_call: TRBV5-4
d_call: TRBD2
cdr3_aa: CATIKRLAGGPETQYF
cdr3_nt: TGTGCCACCATAAAGCGACTAGCGGGAGGTCCAGAGACCCAGTACTTC

clone_size: .
j_call: TRBJ2-7
v_call: TRBV13
d_call: .
cdr3_aa: CASSPTGGTYEQYF
cdr3_nt: TGTGCCAGCAGCCCTACTGGGGGGACCTACGAGCAGTACTTC

clone_size: .
j_call: TRBJ1-4
v_call: TRBV7-9
d_call: .
cdr3_aa: CASSLAQGGEKLFF
cdr3_nt: TGTGCCAGCAGCTTAGCACAGGGCGGGGAAAAACTGTTTTTT

clone_size: .
j_call: TRBJ2-7
v_call: TRBV6-1
d_call: TRBD2
cdr3_aa: CASSEAGLGNGRGEQYF
cdr3_nt: TGTGCCAGCAGTGAAGCGGGACTAGGCAATGGACGGGGCGAGCAGTACTTC

clone_size: .
j_call: TRBJ2-1
v_call: TRBV21-1
d_call: .
cdr3_aa: CASSKLAPNNEQFF
cdr3_nt: TGTGCCAGCAGCAAATTGGCCCCGAACAATGAGCAGTTCTTC